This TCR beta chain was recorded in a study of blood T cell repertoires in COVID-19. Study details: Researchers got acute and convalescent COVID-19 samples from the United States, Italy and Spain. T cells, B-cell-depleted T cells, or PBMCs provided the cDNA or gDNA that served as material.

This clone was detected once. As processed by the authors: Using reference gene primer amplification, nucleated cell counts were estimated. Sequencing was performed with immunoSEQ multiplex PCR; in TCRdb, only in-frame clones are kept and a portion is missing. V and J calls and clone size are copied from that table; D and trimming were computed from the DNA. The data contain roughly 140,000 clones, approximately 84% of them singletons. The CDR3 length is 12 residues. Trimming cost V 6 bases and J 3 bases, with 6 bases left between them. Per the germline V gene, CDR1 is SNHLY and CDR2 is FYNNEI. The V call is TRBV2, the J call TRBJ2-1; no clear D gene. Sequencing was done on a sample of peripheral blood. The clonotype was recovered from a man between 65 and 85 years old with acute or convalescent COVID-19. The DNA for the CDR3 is TGTGCCAGCAGGGCCGACTACAATGAGCAGTTCTTC. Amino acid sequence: CASRADYNEQFF. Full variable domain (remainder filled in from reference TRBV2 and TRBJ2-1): EPEVTQTPSHQVTQMGQEVILRCVPISNHLYFYWYRQILGQKVEFLVSFYNNEISEKSEIFDDQFSVERPDGSNFTLKIRSTKLEDSAMYFCASRADYNEQFFGPGTRLTVL.